This TCR beta chain derives from a study of blood T cell repertoires in COVID-19. The repertoire was sequenced with immunoSEQ multiplex PCR; TCRdb's copy has only in-frame clones and lacks some. The sample carries some 320,000 clones, 85% to 90% recorded once. The V gene lost 4 bases and the J gene lost 0 bases, with 9 bases spanning the gap. There are 14 residues in the CDR3. CDR1 is MNHEY, CDR2 SMNVEV, per germline (reference sequence). This TCR was sampled from a woman aged 50 to 60 who had been exposed to COVID-19. The gene calls are TRBV27 and TRBJ1-1; tentative D call: TRBD1 (6 bases). Specimen: PBMCs or T cells enriched from blood (not recorded which). CDR3 loop: CASSSTGLNTEAFF. The CDR3 nucleotides read TGTGCCAGCAGTTCGACAGGATTGAACACTGAAGCTTTCTTT.